This TCR beta chain was captured in a study of OX40 agonist ivuxolimab in advanced cancers. Study overall: An agonistic human IgG2 monoclonal antibody against OX40 (CD134) was given. Study results and limitations: There were also nonresponders showing low normalized T-cell clonal expansion.

V lost 3 bases, J lost 0 bases, and 8 bases lay in between. Looked up from germline, CDR1 is GTSNPN and CDR2 is SVGIG (reference sequence). This CDR3 has 13 residues. Some clones are missing from TCRdb's copy, which holds only in-frame ones; the method was immunoSEQ multiplex PCR. The sample lists under 65,000 clones, 85% to 95% occurring once. In the case of this clone: Its antigen remains unidentified.

Sample: CD4+ or CD8+ T cells sorted from blood, taken in a trial of the OX40 agonist ivuxolimab. This rearrangement joins TRBV30 to TRBJ1-1; D not certain. This sequence originates from an adult with an advanced solid tumor such as melanoma, head and neck, liver or kidney cancer. CDR3 DNA sequence: TGTGCCTGGAGCGGGAGGATGAACACTGAAGCTTTCTTT. Its protein is CAWSGRMNTEAFF.